Following are 29 T cell receptor beta chains from one sample sequenced in a study of breast tumors, draining lymph nodes, adjacent tissues. The lymph nodes were axillary draining lymph nodes from breast cancer patients. In TCRdb, the multiplex PCR reads were re-called with MiXCR into one record per CDR3 protein. The sample records 100,000 or so distinct CDR3 sequences, 21% being singletons. Sequencing was performed on axillary lymph node tissue. These receptor sequences come from a female donor with breast cancer. Some clones in this sample may be carry-over from other donors' samples.

A note on this clonotype: A read error may be the cause here, since a much bigger clone is one base away. This sequence joins TRBV9 and TRBJ2-5; perhaps TRBD2 as D (5 bases). The ends were cut back, 3 bases at V and 7 bases at J, with 19 bases in the middle. The germline V gene encodes CDR1 SGDLS and CDR2 YYNGEE. This CDR3 has 15 amino acids. The CDR3 DNA sequence: TGTGCCAGCAGCGAGGGAGTAAGGGATCCAGGGACCCAGTACTTC. Its protein is CASSEGVRDPGTQYF.

This clonotype was seen ten or more times. This chain joins TRBV24-1 and TRBJ2-4; possible D gene TRBD1, 6 bases. Germline CDR1 KGHDR, CDR2 SFDVKD. CDR3 length equals 15 residues. With 4 bases removed from V and 2 bases from J, the gap between germline ends came to 11 bases. In DNA form, the CDR3 reads TGTGCCACCAGTGACCACAGGGAATCCAAAAACATTCAGTACTTC. Protein sequence: CATSDHRESKNIQYF.

Notes on this clonotype: A much larger clone is a single base away; this may be a read error. The chain has TRBV27 and TRBJ2-2; TRBD2 matches at 7 bases. The CDR3 length is 15 residues. The germline gives CDR1 MNHEY, CDR2 SMNVEV (reference sequence). CDR3 in DNA: TGTGCCAGCGGGCAGCGGGGCGGAGGGACCGGGGAGCCGTTTTTT. It yields the protein CASGQRGGGTGEPFF.

Note on this clonotype: Being one base from a much bigger clone, this may be a read error. CDR3 sequence (DNA): TGTGCCAGCAGTTTAACCGGGGGGAGGTACAATGAGCCGTTCTTC. This gives the protein CASSLTGGRYNEPFF. The chain combines TRBV12-3 or TRBV12-4 with TRBJ2-1, with 7 positions matching TRBD2. CDR3 length: 15 amino acids.

This clonotype came up many times. The chain joins TRBV4-2 to TRBJ1-2, with TRBD1 as a possible D gene (5 bases). Deletions cut 1 base from V and 7 bases from J, with 19 bases between. Looked up from germline, CDR1 is LGHNA and CDR2 is YNFKEQ. The CDR3 length is 16 residues. This CDR3 reads CASSQAWQGLRGGYTF. The CDR3 nucleotides read TGTGCCAGCAGCCAAGCCTGGCAGGGCCTACGGGGTGGCTACACCTTC.

This clonotype came up many times. This chain links TRBV20-1 with TRBJ2-7; no definite D call. CDR3 size: 12 residues. The V end was cut by 3 bases, the J end by 3 bases, with 9 bases between. Looked up from germline, CDR1 is DFQATT and CDR2 is SNEGSKA (reference sequence). Written as DNA, the CDR3 is TGCAGTGCTAGTGGGATGTACTACGAGCAGTACTTC. It specifies CSASGMYYEQYF.

This clonotype was observed at least ten times. J is TRBJ2-7 and V is TRBV3-1, with TRBD1 matching over 9 bases. This CDR3 comprises 14 residues. Germline V lookup: CDR1 LGHDT, CDR2 YNNKEL (reference sequence). The V gene end was trimmed by 5 bases and the J gene end by 3 bases; junction bases not matched to a gene: 5. CDR3 DNA: TGTGCCAGCAGCAGAACAGGGGGCCTCTACGAGCAGTACTTC. Protein sequence: CASSRTGGLYEQYF.

The genes are TRBV5-6 and TRBJ2-7; the match to TRBD2 covers 8 bases. The germline CDR1 and CDR2 sequences are SGHDT and YYEEEE. The ends lost 2 bases at V and 6 bases at J; junction bases unmatched: 4. The CDR3 is 13 amino acids. CDR3 sequence: CASSLAGVGEQYF. DNA of the CDR3: TGTGCCAGCAGCTTAGCGGGAGTTGGCGAGCAGTACTTC.

This clonotype appeared many times. The CDR3 is CASSPGTDTGELFF. The CDR3 nucleotides are TGTGCCAGCAGTCCCGGGACAGACACCGGGGAGCTGTTTTTT. V and J are TRBV2 and TRBJ2-2, with 7 bases identical to TRBD1. Germline CDR1 is SNHLY and CDR2 is FYNNEI. V was pared by 5 bases and J by 3 bases, with 3 bases of the junction left unmatched. The CDR3 spans 14 residues.

This clonotype was counted at least ten times. The chain has TRBV2 and TRBJ1-2, with a possible D match to TRBD1 (5 bases). The CDR3 sequence is 15 residues long. The germline CDR1 and CDR2 sequences are SNHLY and FYNNEI. V shed 3 bases and J shed 7 bases, with 18 bases lying between them. The CDR3 sequence is CASSDSGGLGSGYTF. The CDR3 DNA reads as TGTGCCAGCAGTGATAGTGGGGGTCTAGGGTCTGGCTACACCTTC. The full variable domain, rest sourced from reference TRBV2 and TRBJ1-2, is EPEVTQTPSHQVTQMGQEVILRCVPISNHLYFYWYRQILGQKVEFLVSFYNNEISEKSEIFDDQFSVERPDGSNFTLKIRSTKLEDSAMYFCASSDSGGLGSGYTFGSGTRLTVV.

The J gene is TRBJ2-4, the V gene TRBV12-3 or TRBV12-4; D perhaps matches TRBD1 (6 bases). The ends were cut back, 5 bases at V and 7 bases at J, with 15 bases in the middle. This CDR3 comprises 14 residues. The CDR3 region is CASSPQGYVNIQYF. CDR3 coding DNA: TGTGCCAGCAGTCCACAGGGATATGTGAACATTCAGTACTTC.

This clonotype was picked up a small number of times. V usage is TRBV19 and J usage is TRBJ2-2; weak D call: TRBD1 (6 bases). V gave up 3 bases and J gave up 3 bases, with 17 bases separating them. From germline, CDR1 is LNHDA and CDR2 SQIVND (reference sequence). The CDR3 consists of 17 residues. The CDR3: CASSIIRQGTYTGELFF. For the CDR3, the DNA is TGTGCCAGTAGTATTATAAGGCAGGGGACATACACCGGGGAGCTGTTTTTT.

Of note for this clonotype: This may be a read error, as it is one base from a much larger clone. The chain recombines TRBV7-9 with TRBJ1-5; D call uncertain. The CDR3 contains 14 residues. From germline, CDR1 is SEHNR and CDR2 FQNEAQ (reference sequence). Trimming removed 3 bases at V and 3 bases at J, with 9 bases between. The CDR3 spells CASSFAGFNQPQHF. CDR3 nucleotides: TGTGCCAGCAGCTTTGCCGGATTCAATCAGCCCCAGCATTTT.

This clonotype showed up many times. The CDR3 DNA sequence: TGTGCCAGCAGCGCCAATAGATGGACTAGCGGGATGGGTAATGAGCAGTTCTTC. Encoded protein: CASSANRWTSGMGNEQFF. The rearrangement links TRBV9 to TRBJ2-1; 12 positions match TRBD2. This CDR3 region has 18 residues. The germline V gene has CDR1 SGDLS and CDR2 YYNGEE. Germline trimming cut 3 bases from V and 7 bases from J; bases unmatched to any gene: 14.

This clonotype came up many times. This chain joins TRBV4-1 and TRBJ1-2; maybe TRBD1 (6 bases). The germline V gene has CDR1 MGHRA and CDR2 YSYEKL. Trimming took 0 bases from V and 4 from J, leaving 12 bases between them. This CDR3 is built from 15 residues. The CDR3 here is CASSQDHGQTYGYTF. The CDR3 region has the DNA TGCGCCAGCAGCCAAGATCATGGACAGACCTATGGCTACACCTTC.

The V gene is TRBV7-2, the J gene TRBJ2-7; TRBD2 matches 10 bases. The CDR3 spans 16 residues. Germline CDR1 is SGHTA and CDR2 is FQGNSA. V lost 0 bases to trimming and J lost 4 bases; unmatched junction nucleotides: 6. The CDR3: CASSLAAGGSPYEQYF. Here the CDR3 DNA reads TGTGCCAGCAGCTTAGCAGCGGGAGGGTCCCCATACGAGCAGTACTTC.

This clonotype occurred many times. This sequence joins TRBV27 and TRBJ1-3; TRBD1 matches at 8 bases. Trimming cost V 4 bases and J 7 bases; bases outside gene matches: 6. Per germline, CDR1 MNHEY and CDR2 SMNVEV (reference sequence). This CDR3 spans 14 amino acids. The CDR3 DNA sequence: TGTGCCAGCAGTTCCGGGACAGGAACGAACACCATATATTTT. It translates to CASSSGTGTNTIYF.

This clonotype was recorded a few times. The rearrangement joins TRBV11-3 to TRBJ1-5; 10 nucleotides line up with TRBD1. Germline V gene data show CDR1 as SGHNT and CDR2 as YENEEA. The CDR3 length is 15 residues. Losses at the gene ends were 5 bases for V and 11 bases for J; bases not matched to a gene: 12. CDR3 bases: TGTGCCAGCAGCGACCCAGACAGGGGGCAATCAGCCCAGCATTTT. It is translated as CASSDPDRGQSAQHF.

Only a few counts were recorded for this clonotype. J is TRBJ2-1 and V is TRBV19; 11 bases are shared with TRBD2. This CDR3 region has 15 residues. The germline CDR1 and CDR2 sequences are LNHDA and SQIVND (reference sequence). V shed 6 bases, J shed 7 bases, and the junction held 8 bases outside the gene matches. Here the CDR3 reads CASSYTSGRLNEQFF. The CDR3 nucleotides are TGTGCCAGTAGCTATACTAGCGGGAGATTAAATGAGCAGTTCTTC.

Remarks on this clonotype: A much larger clone lies a single base off, so this may be a read error. This chain joins TRBV7-3 and TRBJ2-3; TRBD2 is a possible D gene (8 bases). V dropped 4 bases and J dropped 5 bases, with 19 bases sitting between them. Germline V gene sequence: CDR1 SGHTA, CDR2 FQGTGA. There are 16 residues in the CDR3. This CDR3 is CASSSSGGGWGDTQYF. The CDR3 DNA follows: TGTGCCAGCAGCTCATCGGGAGGGGGCTGGGGAGATACGCAGTATTTT.

This clonotype was detected many times. J is TRBJ1-4 and V is TRBV5-1; 9 bases are a match to TRBD1. The junction had 7 bases not matched to a gene; V was cut back by 4 bases and J by 6 bases. The CDR3 loop spans 15 amino acids. The germline CDR1 and CDR2 sequences are SGHRS and YFSETQ. CDR3 in amino acids: CASSRNRGQYEKLFF. The CDR3 DNA reads as TGCGCCAGCAGCCGTAACAGGGGGCAGTATGAAAAACTGTTTTTT.

This clonotype was seen repeatedly, ten times or more. The V call is TRBV29-1, the J call TRBJ2-1; 9 bases fit TRBD1. The CDR3 loop spans 14 amino acids. J gave up 3 bases and V 6 bases, and 6 bases lay outside the gene matches. From germline, CDR1 is SQVTM and CDR2 ANQGSEA. CDR3 sequence: CSVPGQGFYNEQFF. The CDR3 bases are TGCAGCGTACCGGGACAGGGCTTCTACAATGAGCAGTTCTTC.

This clonotype was counted at least ten times. The rearrangement joins TRBV19 to TRBJ1-3; 7 positions match TRBD1. This CDR3 spans 14 amino acids. V dropped 4 bases and J dropped 7; count of bases not matched to a gene: 7. The germline V gene encodes CDR1 LNHDA and CDR2 SQIVND (reference sequence). The CDR3 here is CASSKDRMANTIYF. The CDR3 DNA reads as TGTGCCAGTAGTAAGGACAGGATGGCCAACACCATATATTTT.

This clonotype was seen repeatedly, ten times or more. The chain joins TRBV5-1 to TRBJ2-2; TRBD1 matches at 7 bases. Trimming removed 0 bases from V and 3 bases from J; junction bases left unmatched: 11. The CDR3 loop spans 18 amino acids. CDR1 and CDR2 (germline): SGHRS, YFSETQ. CDR3 bases: TGCGCCAGCAGCTTGGGTACAGGGGCCGCTGCTTACACCGGGGAGCTGTTTTTT. Its translation is CASSLGTGAAAYTGELFF.

This clonotype turned up a few times. A much bigger clone sits one base away, suggesting this may be a read error. The CDR3 DNA follows: TGTGCCACCAGTGTCCAGGTCGGGAGCACAGATACGCAGTATTTT. Amino acid sequence: CATSVQVGSTDTQYF. The J gene is TRBJ2-3, the V gene TRBV24-1; D is ambiguous. The V and J ends lost 5 bases and 0 bases respectively, with 11 bases between them. Germline values: CDR1 KGHDR, CDR2 SFDVKD. CDR3 length equals 15 residues.

Remarks on this clonotype: Just one base apart from a much larger clone, this may be a read error. This chain uses TRBV6-1 with TRBJ1-5; no clear D gene. V lost 8 bases, J lost 3 bases, and 14 bases lay in between. The CDR3 is 14 amino acids. CDR1 MNHNS and CDR2 SASEGT come from the germline V gene. The DNA of the CDR3 is TGTGCCAGCGGTTACGGGAAGCTCAATCAGCCCCAGCATTTT. Protein product: CASGYGKLNQPQHF.

In its sample, this clonotype was seen once. The CDR3, as DNA: TGTGCCAGCAGTTTCCGTTCCAGGGGAACTAGCACAGATACGCAGTATTTT. This encodes CASSFRSRGTSTDTQYF. V usage is TRBV27 and J usage is TRBJ2-3; maybe TRBD1 (6 bases). The CDR3 has 17 amino acids. Germline V gene data show CDR1 as MNHEY and CDR2 as SMNVEV (reference sequence). Trimming removed 3 bases from V and 0 bases from J, with 16 bases in between.

This clonotype was seen repeatedly, ten times or more. This sequence joins TRBV4-1 and TRBJ2-5, with a possible D match to TRBD1 (5 bases). Looked up from germline, CDR1 is MGHRA and CDR2 is YSYEKL. This CDR3 is 13 amino acids long. With 0 bases removed from V and 5 bases from J, the gap between germline ends came to 7 bases. The CDR3 coding sequence is TGCGCCAGCAGCCAAGAAGCAGGGGAGACCCAGTACTTC. It translates to CASSQEAGETQYF.

The sample holds a few counts of this clonotype. This chain links TRBV30 with TRBJ2-3; 12 bases fit TRBD2. V lost 0 bases and J lost 3; bases outside the gene matches: 7. Germline V gene data show CDR1 as GTSNPN and CDR2 as SVGIG (reference sequence). CDR3 length equals 17 residues. The DNA for the CDR3 is TGTGCCTGGAGTGTACGGTTACTAGCGGGGGGAACAGATACGCAGTATTTT. Its translation: CAWSVRLLAGGTDTQYF.